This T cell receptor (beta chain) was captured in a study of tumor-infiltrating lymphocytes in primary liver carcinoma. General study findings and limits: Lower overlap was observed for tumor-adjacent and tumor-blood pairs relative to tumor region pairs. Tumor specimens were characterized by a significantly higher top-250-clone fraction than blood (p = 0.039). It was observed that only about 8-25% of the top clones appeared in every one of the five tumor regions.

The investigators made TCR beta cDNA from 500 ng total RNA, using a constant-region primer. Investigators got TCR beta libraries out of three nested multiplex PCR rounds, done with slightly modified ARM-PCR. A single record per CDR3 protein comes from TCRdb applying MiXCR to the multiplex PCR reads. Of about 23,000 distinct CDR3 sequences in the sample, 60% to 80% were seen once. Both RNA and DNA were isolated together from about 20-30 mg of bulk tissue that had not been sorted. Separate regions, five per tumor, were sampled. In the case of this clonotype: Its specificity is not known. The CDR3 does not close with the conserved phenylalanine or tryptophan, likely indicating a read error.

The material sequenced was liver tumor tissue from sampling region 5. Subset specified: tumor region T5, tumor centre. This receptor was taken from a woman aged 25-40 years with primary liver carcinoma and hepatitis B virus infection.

CDR3 sequence (DNA): TGTGCCAGCAGTTACAAGGACAGCAGCTTCTATGAGCAGTACTCC. Residues: CASSYKDSSFYEQYS. The rearrangement links TRBV6-5 to TRBJ2-7, with D possibly TRBD1 on 6 matching bases. V was clipped by 2 bases and J by 7 bases, with 18 bases between them. CDR1 and CDR2 from the germline V gene are MNHEY and SVGAGI. The CDR3 spans 15 residues.